This T cell receptor beta chain was recorded in a study of blood T cell repertoires in COVID-19. This table comes from immunoSEQ multiplex PCR, and its TCRdb copy is limited to in-frame clones, with some not included. The table has 70,000 to 80,000 clones, nearly 80% seen once. Trimming pared 6 bases from V and 3 bases from J, leaving 11 bases between. The CDR3 covers 13 residues. Germline V gene lookup returns CDR1 MNHEY and CDR2 SMNVEV (reference sequence). The receptor was derived from a human donor in a cohort sampled during active COVID-19. The sample taken for sequencing was peripheral blood. The chain employs TRBV27 and TRBJ1-2; D perhaps matches TRBD1 (5 bases). DNA for the CDR3: TGTGCCAGCAGGCGGGGGAACTACTATGGCTACACCTTC. Amino acid sequence: CASRRGNYYGYTF.